This T cell receptor (beta chain) originates from a study of human T cells and chemical hapten exposure (dated by TCRdb to 2020 to 2022). Regarding the complete study: For sensitization, 2% DPC in acetone was applied to a 2 cm by 2 cm area of upper inner arm skin. Throughout the approximately 26-week study period, patients were also given weekly therapeutic DPC doses on the scalp. Patch testing on the upper back used Finn chambers containing 0.01% DPC, with scoring done after 6 days according to International Contact Dermatitis Research Group standards. The libraries were sequenced as a pool, and the TCR yield per sample differed mostly because of small variations in library volumes within the pool. Most of the patients in the cohort were female, and the cohort covered alopecia areata with under or over 50% scalp involvement, alopecia totalis and alopecia universalis. Twenty-nine alopecia patients gave blood for TCR sequencing at one to four time points (pre-sensitization, 2, 6 and 24 weeks). Peripheral blood TCR repertoire changes were tracked in vivo in alopecia patients during primary and secondary sensitization to the hapten diphenylcyclopropenone (DPC). Blood samples were taken from patients before sensitization (week 0) and then at 2, 6 and about 24 weeks after DPC sensitization.

On this clonotype: Which antigen it targets is not known. No much larger clone exists at a distance of one base, and base qualities are not known.

The library was made by RACE. Sequencing used a NextSeq 500. Library preparation attached unique molecular identifiers to individual cDNA molecules for quantitative, reproducible TCR counting. Both TCR alpha and TCR beta chains were sequenced from each blood RNA sample. In the paper's pipeline: Samples had a median of about 96,000 TCRs, with a range from about 23,224 to 700,000. The Decombinator software suite was used to annotate V, J and CDR3 in the TCR reads. For the PS versus PT1 abundance plots, all samples were subsampled to the same number of TCRs (28,000). Expanded TCRs were defined as absent before sensitization and observed at least eight times at the 2-week time point. Through fastp at Q25 and MiXCR, TCRdb rebuilt clones from the public reads, retaining in-frame beta chains. Each entry is one CDR3 protein sequence, shown with its most common DNA and genes. TCRdb assigned the V and J calls; the authors' analysis was not used. This sample has about 110,000 distinct CDR3 sequences in its table, and about a tenth of those were observed once. The ten largest clones add up to over 3% of the sample.

Including cysteine and phenylalanine, the CDR3 has 16 amino acids. The only DNA kept is the CDR3, 48 bases in frame from the first base. V and J lose 2 bases and 0 bases, and a span of 8 bases separates them. From a lookup of the germline V gene, CDR1 and CDR2 are KGHSH and LQKENI. Taken with the paper, the label for time point translates to: patch test 2, 6 weeks after DPC sensitization. Sample treatment or condition, as interpreted from the label and publication: therapeutic diphenylcyclopropenone sensitization with weekly scalp DPC. At every patch-test visit, the blood draw took place before the patch test was put on. To be eligible, patients had to be aged 18 to 70, diagnosed with alopecia and judged suitable for DPC therapy, while pregnant patients were excluded. Total RNA was extracted from unfractionated whole blood that had been collected in Tempus Blood RNA tubes. On the study overall, not on this receptor specifically: All patients had alopecia, a presumed autoimmune disease, so their immune response might differ from that of healthy individuals. A positive correlation was found between the number of PT1 expanded TCRs and patch test score, with significance reached at thresholds 8, 16 and 32 but not 4. DPC sensitization did not change how many TCRs were above 1 in 1000 frequency, and no evidence was found of alterations in global repertoire structure. Expanded TCRs formed significantly more large CDR3 similarity clusters than pre-sensitization or healthy control sets, consistent with antigen-driven responses. Repeated subsampling changed both the strength of the expansion versus patch-test correlation and the threshold at which the correlation became significant.

The chain uses TRBV18 and TRBJ1-6, with TRBD1 perhaps the D gene, on 6 matching bases. Sample: whole blood, taken in connection with sensitization to the hapten diphenylcyclopropenone (DPC). The clonotype was recovered from a middle-aged woman with alopecia areata. Some clones in this sample may be carry-over from other donors' samples. The base sequence is TGTGCCAGCTCACCAACAGGGAGCTCCTATAATTCACCCCTCCACTTT. It is translated as CASSPTGSSYNSPLHF.